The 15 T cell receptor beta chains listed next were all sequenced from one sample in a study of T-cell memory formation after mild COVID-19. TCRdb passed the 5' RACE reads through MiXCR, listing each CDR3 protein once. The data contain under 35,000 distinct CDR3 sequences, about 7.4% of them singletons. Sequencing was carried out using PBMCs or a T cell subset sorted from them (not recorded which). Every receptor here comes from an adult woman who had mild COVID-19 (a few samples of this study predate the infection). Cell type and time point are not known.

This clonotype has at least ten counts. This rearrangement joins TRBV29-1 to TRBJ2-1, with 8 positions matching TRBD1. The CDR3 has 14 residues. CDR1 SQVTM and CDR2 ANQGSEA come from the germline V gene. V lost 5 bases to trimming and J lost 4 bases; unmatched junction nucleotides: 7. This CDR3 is CSVLEGQVYNEQFF. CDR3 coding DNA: TGCAGCGTTCTGGAGGGACAGGTTTACAATGAGCAGTTCTTC.

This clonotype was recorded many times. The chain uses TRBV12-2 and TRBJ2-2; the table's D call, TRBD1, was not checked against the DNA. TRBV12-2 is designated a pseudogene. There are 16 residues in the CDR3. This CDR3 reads CASRLTGRDPRRELFF. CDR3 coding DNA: TGTGCAAGTCGCTTAACCGGCCGGGACCCCCGGCGGGAGCTGTTTTTT.

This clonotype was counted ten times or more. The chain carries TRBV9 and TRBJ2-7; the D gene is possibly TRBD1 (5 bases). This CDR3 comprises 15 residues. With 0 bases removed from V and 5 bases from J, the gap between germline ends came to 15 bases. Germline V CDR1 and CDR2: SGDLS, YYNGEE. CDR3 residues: CASSVGSTVGDEQYF. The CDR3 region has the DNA TGTGCCAGCAGCGTAGGATCGACAGTAGGGGACGAGCAGTACTTC.

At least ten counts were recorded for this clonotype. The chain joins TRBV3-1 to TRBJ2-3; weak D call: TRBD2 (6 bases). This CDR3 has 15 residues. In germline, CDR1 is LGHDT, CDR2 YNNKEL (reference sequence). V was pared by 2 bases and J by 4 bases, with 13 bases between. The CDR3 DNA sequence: TGTGCCAGCAGCCAAATGGGGGGTGGGGCAGATACGCAGTATTTT. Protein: CASSQMGGGADTQYF.

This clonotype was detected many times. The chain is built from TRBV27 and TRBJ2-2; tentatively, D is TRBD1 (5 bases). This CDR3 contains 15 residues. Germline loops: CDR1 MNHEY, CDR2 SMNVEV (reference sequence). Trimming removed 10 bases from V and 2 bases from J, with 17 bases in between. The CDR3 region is CANIPSGQNTGELFF. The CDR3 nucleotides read TGTGCCAACATCCCATCCGGACAAAACACCGGGGAGCTGTTTTTT.

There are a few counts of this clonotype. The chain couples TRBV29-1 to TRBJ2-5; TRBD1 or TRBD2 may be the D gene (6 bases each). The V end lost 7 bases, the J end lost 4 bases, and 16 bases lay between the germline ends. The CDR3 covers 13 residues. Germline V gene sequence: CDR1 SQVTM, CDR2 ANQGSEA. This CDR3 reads CSEIRLGGETQYF. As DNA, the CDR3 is TGCAGCGAGATAAGACTAGGGGGAGAGACCCAGTACTTC.

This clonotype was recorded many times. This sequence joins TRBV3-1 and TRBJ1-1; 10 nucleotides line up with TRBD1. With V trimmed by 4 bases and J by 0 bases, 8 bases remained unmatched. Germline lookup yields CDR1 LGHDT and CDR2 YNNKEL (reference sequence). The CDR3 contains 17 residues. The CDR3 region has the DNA TGTGCCAGCAGCCCACGACAGGGGGCACGCATGAACACTGAAGCTTTCTTT. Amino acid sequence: CASSPRQGARMNTEAFF.

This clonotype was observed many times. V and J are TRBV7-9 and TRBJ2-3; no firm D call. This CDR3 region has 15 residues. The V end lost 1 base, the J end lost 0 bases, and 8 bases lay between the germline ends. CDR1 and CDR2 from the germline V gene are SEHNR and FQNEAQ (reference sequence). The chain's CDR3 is CASSLVIPSTDTQYF. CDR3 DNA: TGTGCCAGCAGCTTAGTGATTCCTAGCACAGATACGCAGTATTTT.

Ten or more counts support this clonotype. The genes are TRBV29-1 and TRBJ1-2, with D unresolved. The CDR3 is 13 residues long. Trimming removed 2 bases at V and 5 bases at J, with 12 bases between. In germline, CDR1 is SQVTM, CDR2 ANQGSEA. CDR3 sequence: CSVEPPSNYGYTF. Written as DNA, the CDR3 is TGCAGCGTTGAACCCCCATCGAATTATGGCTACACCTTC.

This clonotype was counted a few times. The CDR3 here is CASSEGTSGRGTTQYF. CDR3 sequence (DNA): TGTGCCAGCAGTGAAGGGACTAGCGGGAGAGGGACCACCCAGTACTTC. The chain employs TRBV2 and TRBJ2-5; the match to TRBD2 covers 13 bases. In germline, CDR1 is SNHLY, CDR2 FYNNEI. With 1 base clipped from V and 8 bases from J, the junction kept 7 bases outside the gene matches. This CDR3 is 16 amino acids long. The variable domain in full, with the rest retrieved from reference TRBV2 and TRBJ2-5, is EPEVTQTPSHQVTQMGQEVILRCVPISNHLYFYWYRQILGQKVEFLVSFYNNEISEKSEIFDDQFSVERPDGSNFTLKIRSTKLEDSAMYFCASSEGTSGRGTTQYFGPGTRLLVL.

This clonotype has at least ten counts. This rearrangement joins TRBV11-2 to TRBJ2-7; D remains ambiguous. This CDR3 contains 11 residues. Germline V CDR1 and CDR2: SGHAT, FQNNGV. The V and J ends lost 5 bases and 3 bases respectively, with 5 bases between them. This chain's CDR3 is CASSEFYEQYF. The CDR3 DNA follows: TGTGCCAGCAGCGAGTTCTACGAGCAGTACTTC.

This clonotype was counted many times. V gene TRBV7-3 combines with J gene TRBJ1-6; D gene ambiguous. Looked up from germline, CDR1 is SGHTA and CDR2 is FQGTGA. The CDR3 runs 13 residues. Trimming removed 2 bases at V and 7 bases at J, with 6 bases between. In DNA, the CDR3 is TGTGCCAGCAGCTTATCGGCGAATTCACCCCTCCACTTT. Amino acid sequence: CASSLSANSPLHF.

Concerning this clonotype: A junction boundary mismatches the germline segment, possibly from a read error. In DNA, the CDR3 is TGTGCCAGCAGCAAAAAGACAGGGAACCCCGGGGAGCTGTTTTTT. Its protein is CASSKKTGNPGELFF. This sequence joins TRBV6-5 and TRBJ2-2, with TRBD1 identical over 7 bases. The CDR3 is 15 amino acids. CDR1 is MNHEY, CDR2 SVGAGI, per germline.

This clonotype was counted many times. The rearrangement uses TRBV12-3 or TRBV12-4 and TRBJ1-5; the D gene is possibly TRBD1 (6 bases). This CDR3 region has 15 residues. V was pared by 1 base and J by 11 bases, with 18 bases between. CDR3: CASSLGQLRGVAQHF. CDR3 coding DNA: TGTGCCAGCAGTTTAGGGCAGTTGAGGGGGGTAGCCCAGCATTTT.

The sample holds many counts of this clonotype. DNA of the CDR3: TGTGCCAGCAGTGAGGTAGAGACGCGATGGAGTGAGCAGTTCTTC. It codes for CASSEVETRWSEQFF. This chain links TRBV6-1 with TRBJ2-1; D gene ambiguous. V was clipped by 3 bases and J by 9 bases, with 18 bases between them. The germline V gene encodes CDR1 MNHNS and CDR2 SASEGT. This CDR3 comprises 15 residues.